The 30 T cell receptor beta chains presented below share a single source sample, sequenced in a study of spatial heterogeneity in lung cancer. Documented time point: sample taken at primary tumor resection. Without sorting, whole RNA was sequenced from tumor, nontumor lung or frozen PBMC. Each CDR3 protein gets one entry after TCRdb re-called the 5' RACE reads with MiXCR. The sample has 90,000 to 95,000 distinct CDR3 sequences, approximately 12% seen once. The sample was PBMCs, taken at surgery. The receptor source for this set is a male donor with early-stage non-small cell lung cancer.

The chain carries TRBV27 and TRBJ2-3, with D possibly TRBD2 on 5 matching bases. Trimming removed 4 bases from V and 4 bases from J, with 15 bases in between. CDR3 length: 15 residues. Germline CDR1 MNHEY, CDR2 SMNVEV (reference sequence). CDR3 region: CASSSVGEASDTQYF. The CDR3 coding sequence is TGTGCCAGCAGTTCCGTCGGGGAAGCGTCAGATACGCAGTATTTT.

This clonotype was counted a few times. The chain links TRBV6-1 to TRBJ2-5; D is uncertain. The germline gives CDR1 MNHNS, CDR2 SASEGT. This CDR3 has 13 residues. V shed 6 bases and J shed 4 bases, with 12 bases lying between them. The CDR3 loop reads CASSRWWGETQYF. DNA of the CDR3: TGTGCCAGCAGCCGGTGGTGGGGAGAGACCCAGTACTTC.

This rearrangement joins TRBV4-1 to TRBJ2-1; 11 nucleotides match TRBD2. With 9 bases clipped from V and 8 bases from J, the junction kept 9 bases outside the gene matches. The CDR3 consists of 14 residues. The germline gives CDR1 MGHRA, CDR2 YSYEKL. The CDR3: CASSGGAIWDEQFF. The CDR3, as DNA: TGCGCCAGTAGCGGGGGGGCAATTTGGGATGAGCAGTTCTTC.

This clonotype occurred many times. V usage is TRBV4-1 and J usage is TRBJ2-1; D call uncertain. Looked up from germline, CDR1 is MGHRA and CDR2 is YSYEKL. V gave up 0 bases and J gave up 6 bases, with 15 bases separating them. CDR3 length: 16 residues. The CDR3, as DNA: TGCGCCAGCAGCCAAGATCGGCAGGTTCGTGGCAATGAGCAGTTCTTC. This encodes CASSQDRQVRGNEQFF.

The V gene is TRBV9, the J gene TRBJ2-7; possible D gene TRBD2, 6 bases. Germline assignment: CDR1 SGDLS and CDR2 YYNGEE. This CDR3 has 12 residues. V was pared by 0 bases and J by 6 bases, with 7 bases between. The DNA of the CDR3 is TGTGCCAGCAGCGTAGTGGGGGGCGAGCAGTACTTC. It encodes CASSVVGGEQYF.

In this sample, this clonotype turned up a few times. Mismatch with germline at one junction end may stem from a read error. The chain is built from TRBV5-1 and TRBJ1-1, with unresolved D. Germline V CDR1 and CDR2: SGHRS, YFSETQ. This CDR3 region has 16 residues. In DNA form, the CDR3 reads TGCGCCAGCAGCTTTGGGTATGAAACCAGTGGCTCTAGGTTGACCTTT. Translating it yields CASSFGYETSGSRLTF.

V gene TRBV5-4 combines with J gene TRBJ2-7; the match to TRBD2 covers 12 bases. This CDR3 is 15 amino acids long. J lost 1 base, V lost 5 bases, and 4 bases had no gene match. CDR1 and CDR2 from the germline V gene are SGHNT and YYREEE (reference sequence). The CDR3 region is CASRRTSGTSYEQYF. CDR3 bases: TGTGCCAGCAGACGGACTAGCGGGACATCCTACGAGCAGTACTTC.

The rearrangement links TRBV5-4 to TRBJ1-5, with 8 bases that match TRBD1. Unmatched junction bases numbered 2, after V lost 4 bases and J lost 5 bases. Germline CDR1 is SGHNT and CDR2 is YYREEE (reference sequence). There are 13 residues in the CDR3. CDR3 in DNA: TGTGCCAGCAGCGGGGGACAGGATCAGCCCCAGCATTTT. The encoded protein is CASSGGQDQPQHF. The full variable domain, completed using reference TRBV5-4 and TRBJ1-5, is ETGVTQSPTHLIKTRGQQVTLRCSSQSGHNTVSWYQQALGQGPQFIFQYYREEENGRGNFPPRFSGLQFPNYSSELNVNALELDDSALYLCASSGGQDQPQHFGDGTRLSIL.

The chain couples TRBV20-1 to TRBJ1-1; D gene unclear. V was trimmed by 3 bases and J by 1 base, leaving 9 bases between them. Germline assignment: CDR1 DFQATT and CDR2 SNEGSKA (reference sequence). The length of the CDR3 is 13 residues. In DNA, the CDR3 is TGCAGTGCTAGTCGGCAGTCGAACACTGAAGCTTTCTTT. This sequence encodes CSASRQSNTEAFF.

The rearrangement joins TRBV20-1 to TRBJ1-4; tentative D call: TRBD1 (5 bases). The CDR3 contains 14 residues. The germline V gene has CDR1 DFQATT and CDR2 SNEGSKA (reference sequence). V was clipped by 3 bases and J by 6 bases, with 14 bases between them. DNA for the CDR3: TGCAGTGCTAGTCCCTCCGGGACTCATGAAAAACTGTTTTTT. Translated: CSASPSGTHEKLFF.

The chain uses TRBV7-3 and TRBJ1-6; 7 bases are shared with TRBD1. The CDR3 is 13 amino acids. After removal of 2 bases from V and 10 bases from J, the junction contained 2 bases not matched to a gene. The V gene's germline CDR1 is SGHTA and CDR2 FQGTGA. The CDR3 reads CASSLWDRSPLHF. The CDR3 DNA reads as TGTGCCAGCAGCTTATGGGACAGATCACCCCTCCACTTT. Drawing the rest from reference TRBV7-3 and TRBJ1-6, the complete variable domain is GAGVSQTPSNKVTEKGKYVELRCDPISGHTALYWYRQSLGQGPEFLIYFQGTGAADDSGLPNDRFFAVRPEGSVSTLKIQRTERGDSAVYLCASSLWDRSPLHFGNGTRLTVT.

This sequence joins TRBV18 and TRBJ1-1, with a possible D match to TRBD1 (6 bases). V lost 3 bases to trimming and J lost 3 bases, with 11 bases between them. CDR1 KGHSH and CDR2 LQKENI come from the germline V gene. The CDR3 loop spans 14 amino acids. The CDR3 DNA is TGTGCCAGCTCACCTGAAGGGGGAGACACTGAAGCTTTCTTT. Translation: CASSPEGGDTEAFF.

The CDR3 spells CASSQEVWTGANVLTF. The CDR3 coding sequence is TGTGCCAGCAGCCAGGAAGTGTGGACTGGGGCCAACGTCCTGACTTTC. J is TRBJ2-6 and V is TRBV7-2, with D unclear. CDR3 length: 16 amino acids. The V end lost 5 bases, the J end lost 2 bases, and 13 bases lay between the germline ends. Germline values: CDR1 SGHTA, CDR2 FQGNSA.

The chain recombines TRBV7-3 with TRBJ2-3, with 9 nucleotides matching TRBD1. The ends lost 5 bases at V and 6 bases at J; junction bases unmatched: 6. Germline V gene sequence: CDR1 SGHTA, CDR2 FQGTGA. The CDR3 has 14 amino acids. The CDR3: CASSDTGGRDTQYF. The CDR3 DNA sequence: TGTGCCAGCAGCGATACAGGGGGCAGGGATACGCAGTATTTT.

This clonotype was detected ten times or more. The rearrangement uses TRBV12-3 or TRBV12-4 and TRBJ2-7, with TRBD2 as a possible D gene (5 bases). The CDR3 has 14 amino acids. V lost 1 base, J lost 3 bases, and 10 bases lay in between. CDR3 coding DNA: TGTGCCAGCAGTTTAGGAGGGCAGGTCTACGAGCAGTACTTC. Amino acid sequence: CASSLGGQVYEQYF.

The rearrangement uses TRBV15 and TRBJ2-5; 8 bases are a match to TRBD2. The CDR3 is 17 residues long. Germline assignment: CDR1 LNHNV and CDR2 YYDKDF (reference sequence). V trimming: 2 bases; J trimming: 1 base; junction bases outside the gene matches: 9. CDR3 DNA sequence: TGTGCCACCAGCAGACGTAAAGCGGGAGCCTCCCAAGAGACCCAGTACTTC. Translated, it gives CATSRRKAGASQETQYF.

This clonotype was recorded a few times. The V call is TRBV7-9, the J call TRBJ2-7; D unclear. Per the germline V gene, CDR1 is SEHNR and CDR2 is FQNEAQ (reference sequence). The CDR3 contains 12 residues. V shed 0 bases and J shed 4 bases, with 4 bases lying between them. CDR3 coding DNA: TGTGCCAGCAGCTTAGCAGATTACGAGCAGTACTTC. Residues: CASSLADYEQYF.

This clonotype came up a few times. The V and J genes are TRBV20-1 and TRBJ1-4; TRBD1 agrees at 7 bases. Germline values: CDR1 DFQATT, CDR2 SNEGSKA (reference sequence). With V trimmed by 3 bases and J by 8 bases, 12 bases remained unmatched. The CDR3 has 15 amino acids. The CDR3 DNA reads TGCAGTGCTAGTGACGGAGGTGGGACAGTCGAAAAACTGTTTTTT. Protein sequence: CSASDGGGTVEKLFF.

The table lists this clonotype with a few counts. The chain links TRBV14 to TRBJ1-6; D ambiguous. Trimming took 4 bases from V and 13 from J, leaving 20 bases between them. Germline V lookup: CDR1 SGHDN, CDR2 FVKESK. The CDR3 is 15 amino acids. CDR3 protein: CASSPRSAGFSPLHF. DNA of the CDR3: TGTGCCAGCAGCCCTAGGAGCGCGGGGTTTAGTCCCCTCCACTTT.

This clonotype has only a few counts. This sequence joins TRBV28 and TRBJ2-7; D is ambiguous. The germline gives CDR1 MDHEN, CDR2 SYDVKM. The CDR3 is made up of 15 amino acids. With 4 bases removed from V and 0 bases from J, the gap between germline ends came to 13 bases. The CDR3 DNA follows: TGTGCCAGCAGTTCCGATCAACGGATCTCCTACGAGCAGTACTTC. Translating gives CASSSDQRISYEQYF.

This chain uses TRBV5-1 with TRBJ2-1; possible D gene TRBD1, 6 bases. This CDR3 has 18 amino acids. CDR1 and CDR2 (germline): SGHRS, YFSETQ. V was shortened by 0 bases and J by 4 bases, with 20 bases between the two germline ends. In DNA form, the CDR3 reads TGCGCCAGCAGCTTGGCTGGGGGCGCGGAATCCCAATACAATGAGCAGTTCTTC. The encoded protein is CASSLAGGAESQYNEQFF.

The J gene is TRBJ1-5, the V gene TRBV7-2; TRBD1 is a possible D gene (5 bases). The ends were cut back, 5 bases at V and 6 bases at J, with 17 bases in the middle. CDR3 length: 15 residues. CDR1 SGHTA and CDR2 FQGNSA come from the germline V gene. The CDR3 DNA is TGTGCCAGCAGCCTTTCCACAGGCGGGGGTCAGCCCCAGCATTTT. Translated, it gives CASSLSTGGGQPQHF. The full variable domain, its missing parts supplied by reference TRBV7-2 and TRBJ1-5, is GAGVSQSPSNKVTEKGKDVELRCDPISGHTALYWYRQSLGQGLEFLIYFQGNSAPDKSGLPSDRFSAERTGGSVSTLTIQRTQQEDSAVYLCASSLSTGGGQPQHFGDGTRLSIL.

The rearrangement uses TRBV30 and TRBJ2-1; the D gene could be TRBD1 or TRBD2 (6 bases each). Germline V gene data show CDR1 as GTSNPN and CDR2 as SVGIG (reference sequence). V was pared by 6 bases and J by 4 bases, with 16 bases between. The CDR3 has 14 amino acids. In DNA, the CDR3 is TGTGCCTGCCCGAGGGGGGAGGATTACAATGAGCAGTTCTTC. Amino acids: CACPRGEDYNEQFF. Full variable domain (outside the CDR3, taken from reference TRBV30 and TRBJ2-1): SQTIHQWPATLVQPVGSPLSLECTVEGTSNPNLYWYRQAAGRGLQLLFYSVGIGQISSEVPQNLSASRPQDRQFILSSKKLLLSDSGFYLCACPRGEDYNEQFFGPGTRLTVL.

A few counts support this clonotype. The V gene is TRBV24-1, the J gene TRBJ2-1; 7 bases match TRBD2. With 0 bases clipped from V and 4 bases from J, the junction kept 2 bases outside the gene matches. The CDR3 totals 15 residues. Germline CDR1 reads KGHDR; CDR2 reads SFDVKD. This CDR3 reads CATSDLTSEYNEQFF. DNA of the CDR3: TGTGCCACCAGTGATTTGACTAGCGAGTACAATGAGCAGTTCTTC.

The chain uses TRBV2 and TRBJ1-5, with D unresolved. Germline loops: CDR1 SNHLY, CDR2 FYNNEI. CDR3 length equals 12 residues. The V end lost 8 bases, the J end lost 9 bases, and 14 bases lay between the germline ends. The CDR3 nucleotides are TGTGCCAGCTCGACATTTACGAGGCCCCAGCATTTT. Residues: CASSTFTRPQHF.

This clonotype has a count of ten or more. V gene TRBV7-9 combines with J gene TRBJ1-1; 7 nucleotides match TRBD1. The CDR3 runs to 14 residues. Germline values: CDR1 SEHNR, CDR2 FQNEAQ (reference sequence). Germline trimming cut 2 bases from V and 4 bases from J; bases unmatched to any gene: 4. CDR3 protein: CASSLTGAGTEAFF. The CDR3 nucleotides are TGTGCCAGCAGCTTAACAGGGGCGGGCACTGAAGCTTTCTTT.

V usage is TRBV18 and J usage is TRBJ2-1; maybe TRBD1 (5 bases). Trimming removed 3 bases from V and 7 bases from J, with 16 bases in between. Germline CDR1 reads KGHSH; CDR2 reads LQKENI. The CDR3 consists of 15 residues. The CDR3 DNA follows: TGTGCCAGCTCACCGGGGCTAACCAGGGATAATGAGCAGTTCTTC. This sequence encodes CASSPGLTRDNEQFF. Looking up the rest from reference TRBV18 and TRBJ2-1 gives the full variable domain: NAGVMQNPRHLVRRRGQEARLRCSPMKGHSHVYWYRQLPEEGLKFMVYLQKENIIDESGMPKERFSAEFPKEGPSILRIQQVVRGDSAAYFCASSPGLTRDNEQFFGPGTRLTVL.

This clonotype was seen ten or more times. The CDR3 reads CSARYPASSDTQYF. DNA of the CDR3: TGCAGTGCTAGATACCCGGCTTCCTCAGATACGCAGTATTTT. The chain employs TRBV20-1 and TRBJ2-3; unclear D gene. CDR3 size: 14 residues. From germline, CDR1 is DFQATT and CDR2 SNEGSKA (reference sequence). V was clipped by 2 bases and J by 4 bases, with 13 bases between them.

A few counts support this clonotype. The rearrangement joins TRBV19 to TRBJ2-1; 9 bases agree with TRBD2. The trim removed 3 bases at V and 7 bases at J, leaving 10 bases unmatched. CDR1 and CDR2 from the germline V gene are LNHDA and SQIVND (reference sequence). The CDR3 has 16 residues. The chain's CDR3 is CASSMKNGGRVNEQFF. In nucleotides, the CDR3 is TGTGCCAGTAGTATGAAGAATGGCGGGAGGGTGAATGAGCAGTTCTTC.

A word on this clonotype: A much larger clone lies a single base off, so this may be a read error. This chain joins TRBV9 and TRBJ2-7; D is perhaps TRBD2 (6 bases). Germline V gives CDR1 SGDLS, CDR2 YYNGEE. This CDR3 has 15 amino acids. The CDR3 DNA reads TGTGTCAGCAGCCCGCGGGACGTTGGACTCTACGAGCAGTACTTC. It codes for CVSSPRDVGLYEQYF.